The clone carrying this T cell receptor (beta chain) was recorded at least ten times. Its antigen is as yet unknown. The data derive from a study of CD8 T cells in ankylosing spondylitis. Study findings and constraints: Clones that were linked to disease were CD8+ and were relatively rare in peripheral blood. According to the report, clones linked to the disease were significantly enriched in matched synovial fluid samples taken from ankylosing spondylitis patients.

TCRdb used MiXCR to reprocess the 5' RACE reads, holding one entry per CDR3 protein. Among 150,000 to 200,000 distinct CDR3 sequences listed, 13% were seen once. The source of this sequence is a female donor with ankylosing spondylitis or in good health (not recorded which). What was sequenced was blood, either unsorted or a sorted T cell fraction (not recorded which).

CDR3 residues: CSVEEAGDTQYF. Here the CDR3 DNA reads TGCAGCGTTGAGGAGGCTGGGGATACGCAGTATTTT. The chain recombines TRBV29-1 with TRBJ2-3, with D perhaps matching TRBD2 (5 bases). This CDR3 is built from 12 residues. Germline V gives CDR1 SQVTM, CDR2 ANQGSEA. Trimming left V 3 bases short and J 6 bases short, with 10 bases between.